This T cell receptor beta chain was found in a study of blood T cell repertoires in COVID-19. Across the whole study: The analysed material was cDNA or gDNA that came from T cells, B-cell-depleted T cells, or PBMCs.

The assay was immunoSEQ multiplex PCR, and TCRdb's table has in-frame clones only and misses some. This sample has under 250,000 clones, with about 91% found just once. V lost 5 bases and J lost 0; bases outside the gene matches: 3. In germline, CDR1 is KGHSH, CDR2 LQKENI. The CDR3 spans 15 residues. Specimen: peripheral blood. The chain combines TRBV18 with TRBJ1-5, with TRBD1 matching 8 bases. The sequence derives from a man older than 75 with acute or convalescent COVID-19. This CDR3 is CASSVDRGSNQPQHF. The DNA for the CDR3 is TGTGCCAGCTCAGTTGACAGGGGTAGCAATCAGCCCCAGCATTTT.